A selection of T cell receptor beta chains follows, all from one sample in a study of metastatic and nonmetastatic thyroid tumors. TCRdb re-clonotyped the PCR reads through MiXCR. The sample shows about 15,000 clones, roughly 19% of them seen only once. The sample consisted of blood. Every receptor here comes from a female donor with papillary thyroid cancer or a benign thyroid nodule (not recorded which). Some clones in this sample may be carry-over from other donors' samples. Each CDR3 is given with its conserved first and last residue. D genes are given only for firm matches. Clone size appears in some rows only: once, few, many, or a class for an expanded clone.

D gene	V gene	J gene	clone size	CDR3 protein	CDR3 DNA
TRBD1	TRBV4-2	TRBJ2-7	.	CASSQDWGTGSYEQYF	TGTGCCAGCAGCCAAGACTGGGGGACAGGATCCTACGAGCAGTACTTC
TRBD2	TRBV5-1	TRBJ2-7	many	CASSLRLAGFEQYF	TGCGCCAGCAGCCTAAGACTAGCGGGATTCGAGCAGTACTTC
TRBD1	TRBV27	TRBJ2-5	.	CASSLRPGQGKETQYF	TGTGCCAGCAGTTTACGACCAGGACAGGGGAAAGAAACCCAGTACTTC
TRBD1	TRBV5-6	TRBJ2-1	once	CASSPDRGEVYNEQFF	TGTGCCAGCAGCCCTGACAGGGGGGAAGTCTACAATGAGCAGTTCTTC
TRBD1	TRBV20-1	TRBJ1-2	.	CSASPGTGGQYYGYTF	TGCAGTGCTAGTCCCGGGACAGGAGGCCAATACTATGGCTACACCTTC
.	TRBV28	TRBJ2-4	many	CASSRLLRDTGRDKNIQYF	TGTGCCAGCAGTCGACTCCTCCGGGACACGGGTAGGGACAAAAACATTCAGTACTTC
.	TRBV28	TRBJ2-7	medium-sized	CATLTAYEQYF	TGTGCCACCTTGACAGCCTACGAGCAGTACTTC
TRBD2	TRBV7-3	TRBJ2-5	many	CASRPGLAEGETQYF	TGTGCCAGCCGTCCGGGACTAGCGGAGGGGGAGACCCAGTACTTC
.	TRBV5-1	TRBJ1-1	.	CASSLASGAGMNTEAFF	TGCGCCAGCAGCTTGGCCTCGGGGGCGGGAATGAACACTGAAGCTTTCTTT
.	TRBV6-1	TRBJ2-3	many	CASSLEGGGSTDTQYF	TGTGCCAGCAGCCTAGAAGGGGGGGGCTCCACAGATACGCAGTATTTT
.	TRBV5-1	TRBJ2-5	many	CASSLAQGNQETQYF	TGCGCCAGCAGCTTGGCCCAGGGTAACCAAGAGACCCAGTACTTC
.	TRBV7-3	TRBJ2-1	medium-sized	CASSLTLYNEQFF	TGTGCCAGCAGCTTAACCCTATACAATGAGCAGTTCTTC
.	TRBV5-6	TRBJ1-1	many	CASSSGGGSFGTEAFF	TGTGCCAGCAGCTCCGGCGGGGGCAGTTTCGGCACTGAAGCTTTCTTT
.	TRBV15	TRBJ2-6	many	CATSNASGSGANVLTF	TGTGCCACCAGCAACGCTTCAGGCTCTGGGGCCAACGTCCTGACTTTC
.	TRBV20-1	TRBJ1-1	many	CSAQEQKGGGNTEAFF	TGCAGTGCTCAAGAACAGAAAGGGGGAGGGAACACTGAAGCTTTCTTT
.	TRBV30	TRBJ1-6	.	CAWSDENNSPLHF	TGTGCCTGGAGTGATGAGAATAATTCACCCCTCCACTTT
TRBD1	TRBV9	TRBJ2-3	.	CASSSSGTGFPTQYF	TGTGCCAGCAGCTCCTCCGGGACAGGGTTTCCTACGCAGTATTTT
TRBD1	TRBV6-1	TRBJ2-1	medium-sized	CASSNTGGSYNEQFF	TGTGCCAGCAGTAATACAGGGGGCTCCTACAATGAGCAGTTCTTC
.	TRBV7-3	TRBJ2-5	many	CASSSTTGETQYF	TGTGCCAGCAGCTCCACGACGGGGGAGACCCAGTACTTC
TRBD2	TRBV15	TRBJ2-1	medium-sized	CATSREASGRVNEQFF	TGTGCCACCAGCAGAGAGGCTAGCGGGAGGGTAAATGAGCAGTTCTTC
.	TRBV5-8	TRBJ2-1	many	CASSHEYNEQFF	TGTGCCAGCAGCCACGAATACAATGAGCAGTTCTTC
TRBD1	TRBV5-1	TRBJ2-1	many	CASSAGTDYNEQFF	TGCGCCAGCAGTGCCGGGACAGACTACAATGAGCAGTTCTTC
TRBD1	TRBV20-1	TRBJ1-1	many	CSARKPRQGDTEAFF	TGCAGTGCTAGGAAACCAAGGCAGGGGGACACTGAAGCTTTCTTT
TRBD1	TRBV6-2/TRBV6-3	TRBJ2-7	medium-sized	CASSSGQKITYEQYF	TGTGCCAGCAGTTCGGGACAGAAGATAACCTACGAGCAGTACTTC
.	TRBV7-3	TRBJ2-1	many	CASSLKLAGLSSNEQFF	TGTGCCAGCAGCTTAAAATTGGCGGGACTTAGCTCCAATGAGCAGTTCTTC
TRBD1	TRBV28	TRBJ2-7	few	CASITGTGGSYEQYF	TGTGCCAGCATTACCGGGACAGGGGGCTCCTACGAGCAGTACTTC
TRBD2	TRBV7-2	TRBJ2-1	.	CASSLAGVYNEQSF	TGTGCCAGCAGCCTAGCGGGAGTCTACAATGAGCAGTCCTTC
TRBD1	TRBV19	TRBJ2-2	many	CASSSGRGPDTGELFF	TGTGCCAGTAGTAGCGGCAGGGGGCCGGACACCGGGGAGCTGTTTTTT
.	TRBV7-8	TRBJ2-4	many	CASSLASRELAKNIQYF	TGTGCCAGCAGCTTAGCATCGCGGGAACTAGCCAAAAACATTCAGTACTTC
TRBD2	TRBV19	TRBJ2-1	few	CASSMTSGSLSEQFF	TGTGCCAGTAGTATGACTAGCGGGAGTCTTAGTGAGCAGTTCTTC
.	TRBV3-1	TRBJ1-1	many	CASSQNRVGTEAFF	TGTGCCAGCAGCCAAAACAGGGTGGGCACTGAAGCTTTCTTT
.	TRBV6-1	TRBJ1-1	medium-sized	CASSERRNTEAFF	TGTGCCAGCAGTGAAAGACGGAACACTGAAGCTTTCTTT
.	TRBV28	TRBJ2-7	few	CASSLRGEQYF	TGTGCCAGCAGTTTGAGGGGGGAGCAGTACTTC
.	TRBV15	TRBJ2-2	large	CATTETNTGELFF	TGTGCCACCACTGAGACGAACACCGGGGAGCTGTTTTTT
TRBD2	TRBV12-3/TRBV12-4	TRBJ2-3	medium-sized	CASRSTSFSTDTQYF	TGTGCCAGCAGATCGACTAGCTTCAGCACAGATACGCAGTATTTT